The 24 T cell receptor beta chains below come from one sample, sequenced in a study of breast tumors, draining lymph nodes, adjacent tissues. TCRdb reprocessed the multiplex PCR reads with MiXCR, giving one entry per CDR3 protein. The sample carries 150,000 to 250,000 distinct CDR3 sequences, roughly 31% recorded once. Breast cancer patients provided tissue from their axillary draining lymph nodes. The sequenced material came from axillary lymph node tissue. The receptors stem from a female donor with breast cancer. Some clones in this sample may be carry-over from other donors' samples.

The chain combines TRBV6-5 with TRBJ2-5, with 7 bases lining up with TRBD2. J gave up 4 bases and V 8 bases, and 10 bases lay outside the gene matches. CDR1 and CDR2 (germline): MNHEY, SVGAGI. There are 14 residues in the CDR3. The DNA for the CDR3 is TGTGCCAGCGGGCGAGCGGGGAGGGGAGAGACCCAGTACTTC. Its protein is CASGRAGRGETQYF.

This clonotype is a singleton in its sample. Just one base apart from a much larger clone, this may be a read error. CDR3 nucleotide sequence: TGTGCCAACAGCCACATAGACGAGCAGTACTTC. This encodes CANSHIDEQYF. The chain uses TRBV6-6 and TRBJ2-7; D is unresolved. The germline V gene encodes CDR1 MNHNY and CDR2 SVGAGI (reference sequence). This CDR3 is 11 amino acids long. Trimming took off 10 bases at V and 5 bases at J, with 12 bases between the two ends.

This clonotype was picked up a small number of times. V gene TRBV5-6 combines with J gene TRBJ2-7, with D unclear. The V gene's germline CDR1 is SGHDT and CDR2 YYEEEE. The CDR3 is 15 residues long. Trimming took 3 bases from V and 2 from J, leaving 15 bases between them. The CDR3 DNA is TGTGCCAGCAGCTCAAATACAGCTATCGCCTACGAGCAGTACTTC. Its translation is CASSSNTAIAYEQYF.

This clonotype occurred many times. The chain has TRBV13 and TRBJ2-4; D is perhaps TRBD1 (6 bases). Germline CDR1 and CDR2: PRHDT and FYEKMQ (reference sequence). This CDR3 comprises 16 residues. V was cut by 5 bases and J by 0 bases, with 14 bases left in between. The CDR3 protein is CASSPRQVLAKNIQYF. The CDR3 bases are TGTGCCAGCAGCCCGAGACAGGTCCTAGCCAAAAACATTCAGTACTTC.

The V and J genes are TRBV6-5 and TRBJ1-1, with 7 positions matching TRBD1. Germline CDR1 is MNHEY and CDR2 is SVGAGI. The CDR3 length is 16 residues. V lost 6 bases to trimming and J lost 5 bases; unmatched junction nucleotides: 15. Written as DNA, the CDR3 is TGTGCCAGCAGGAAACCACCCGGGACAGCCGGAACTGAAGCTTTCTTT. Amino acids: CASRKPPGTAGTEAFF.

This clonotype was recorded many times. CDR3 sequence reads: CAWSEGQGNGYTF. In DNA form, the CDR3 reads TGTGCCTGGAGTGAGGGACAGGGTAATGGCTACACCTTC. The rearrangement links TRBV30 to TRBJ1-2, with 9 bases matching TRBD1. Germline CDR1 and CDR2: GTSNPN and SVGIG (reference sequence). V trimming: 1 base; J trimming: 6 bases; junction bases outside the gene matches: 3. This CDR3 comprises 13 residues.

In this sample, this clonotype turned up many times. This chain links TRBV20-1 with TRBJ2-2; D possibly corresponds to TRBD2 (6 bases). The germline V gene has CDR1 DFQATT and CDR2 SNEGSKA (reference sequence). The CDR3 loop spans 15 amino acids. The V end was cut by 3 bases, the J end by 4 bases, with 15 bases between. CDR3 protein: CSASSGLSPTGELFF. The CDR3 region has the DNA TGCAGTGCTAGTTCGGGACTCTCACCCACCGGGGAGCTGTTTTTT.

V gene TRBV6-1 combines with J gene TRBJ2-4, with a tentative D call TRBD1 (6 bases). The germline V gene encodes CDR1 MNHNS and CDR2 SASEGT. Between the trimmed V and J ends, which lost 7 bases and 0 bases, there was a span of 10 bases. The CDR3 has 14 amino acids. CDR3 protein: CASMGTLAKNIQYF. CDR3 bases: TGTGCCAGCATGGGGACACTAGCCAAAAACATTCAGTACTTC.

The sample holds many counts of this clonotype. V is TRBV5-8 and J is TRBJ2-7, with TRBD2 matching over 12 bases. Per germline, CDR1 SGHTS and CDR2 YDEGEE. V shed 4 bases, J shed 0 bases, and the junction held 8 bases outside the gene matches. The CDR3 totals 17 residues. Here the CDR3 DNA reads TGTGCCAGCAGCGCGGGACTAGCGGGTCAAAGCTCCTACGAGCAGTACTTC. Encoded protein: CASSAGLAGQSSYEQYF.

This clonotype has a count of ten or more. This sequence joins TRBV20-1 and TRBJ2-1; the D is unclear. The V end lost 5 bases, the J end lost 7 bases, and 21 bases lay between the germline ends. This CDR3 has 15 residues. Germline V gene lookup returns CDR1 DFQATT and CDR2 SNEGSKA (reference sequence). CDR3 region: CSAPLPQPGRNEQFF. As DNA, the CDR3 is TGCAGTGCTCCCCTGCCCCAACCTGGTCGAAATGAGCAGTTCTTC.

Ten or more counts support this clonotype. The J gene is TRBJ2-3, the V gene TRBV20-1; the match to TRBD2 covers 12 bases. The CDR3 covers 15 residues. V lost 1 base, J lost 8 bases, and 7 bases stayed unmatched. From germline, CDR1 is DFQATT and CDR2 SNEGSKA (reference sequence). CDR3 protein: CSARGLAGVGGTQYF. CDR3 coding DNA: TGCAGTGCTAGAGGACTAGCGGGAGTTGGTGGTACGCAGTATTTT.

This clonotype was counted a few times. This may stem from a read error, because a much larger clone lies one nucleotide away. This sequence joins TRBV20-1 and TRBJ2-1, with TRBD1 matching over 7 bases. The germline CDR1 and CDR2 sequences are DFQATT and SNEGSKA (reference sequence). There are 14 residues in the CDR3. This CDR3 is CSAGSGTDYTEQFF. DNA of the CDR3: TGCAGTGCTGGGTCCGGGACAGACTACACTGAGCAGTTCTTC.

Turning to this clonotype: A much more abundant neighbour one base away suggests this may be a read error. The chain employs TRBV11-2 and TRBJ2-5; a weak D match, TRBD2 (5 bases). CDR1 SGHAT and CDR2 FQNNGV come from the germline V gene. The CDR3 has 11 residues. CDR3 bases: TGTGCCAGCGACGATAGGGAGACCCCGTACTTC. Its translation is CASDDRETPYF. The whole variable domain, filled in from reference TRBV11-2 and TRBJ2-5, reads EAGVAQSPRYKIIEKRQSVAFWCNPISGHATLYWYQQILGQGPKLLIQFQNNGVVDDSQLPKDRFSAERLKGVDSTLKIQPAKLEDSAVYLCASDDRETPYFGPGTRLLVL.

About this clonotype: Possible read error: a much larger clone is one base away. The rearrangement joins TRBV6-1 to TRBJ1-4; D is ambiguous. There are 12 residues in the CDR3. CDR1 is MNHNS and CDR2 is SASEGT in the germline V gene. The CDR3 region is CASSDSNEKLSF. Written as DNA, the CDR3 is TGTGCCAGCAGTGATAGTAATGAAAAACTGTCTTTT.

On this clonotype: The CDR3 ends on some other residue instead of the conserved phenylalanine or tryptophan, so this is likely a read error. The DNA is left out, because the CDR3 cannot be placed on it with certainty; the CDR3 is given as TCRdb lists it. The chain joins TRBV4-1 to TRBJ1-4. 17 amino acids form the CDR3, both terminal residues included. Germline V gives CDR1 MGHRA, CDR2 YSYEKL. This chain's CDR3 is CASSQVGGGARAMSSSS.

Many counts were recorded for this clonotype. Its ends do not fully match the called genes, so a read error is possible. This chain uses TRBV4-1 with TRBJ2-7; a possible D gene is TRBD2 (6 bases). This CDR3 comprises 16 residues. CDR1 MGHRA and CDR2 YSYEKL come from the germline V gene. The CDR3 protein is CVSSQDYGGISYEQYF. The CDR3 coding sequence is TGCGTCAGCAGCCAAGACTATGGGGGGATATCCTACGAGCAGTACTTC.

This clonotype was seen at least ten times. The chain links TRBV29-1 to TRBJ2-1; TRBD2 aligns across 7 bases. Germline V gene lookup returns CDR1 SQVTM and CDR2 ANQGSEA. The CDR3 covers 13 residues. V was pared by 7 bases and J by 7 bases, with 10 bases of the junction left unmatched. CDR3 bases: TGCAGCGCTGGCGCGGGAGAAAGGAATGAGCAGTTCTTC. Translation gives CSAGAGERNEQFF.

This clonotype was counted ten times or more. The V call is TRBV19, the J call TRBJ2-1; 11 positions agree with TRBD1. The CDR3 runs to 15 residues. J gave up 7 bases and V 6 bases, and 8 bases lay outside the gene matches. In germline, CDR1 is LNHDA, CDR2 SQIVND (reference sequence). This CDR3 is CASRSDRGRQNEQFF. CDR3 DNA: TGTGCCAGTAGATCGGACAGGGGGCGCCAGAATGAGCAGTTCTTC.

The V call is TRBV15, the J call TRBJ1-2; D not certain. The CDR3 runs to 15 residues. Trimming shortened V by 3 bases and J by 5 bases, and 16 bases separated the two germline ends. CDR1 is LNHNV, CDR2 YYDKDF, per germline (reference sequence). The chain's CDR3 is CATSSLQQRLYGYTF. CDR3 sequence (DNA): TGTGCCACCAGCAGCCTACAGCAACGGTTGTATGGCTACACCTTC. The entire variable domain, with the rest obtained from reference TRBV15 and TRBJ1-2, is as follows: DAMVIQNPRYQVTQFGKPVTLSCSQTLNHNVMYWYQQKSSQAPKLLFHYYDKDFNNEADTPDNFQSRRPNTSFCFLDIRSPGLGDTAMYLCATSSLQQRLYGYTFGSGTRLTVV.

A remark on this clonotype: A single base separates this from a much larger clone, so it may be a read error. This rearrangement joins TRBV7-2 to TRBJ2-1, with TRBD2 as a possible D gene (7 bases). CDR1 SGHTA and CDR2 FQGNSA come from the germline V gene. This CDR3 region has 15 residues. The CDR3 nucleotides read TGTGCCAGCAGCTTAGGGGGGGGGCCCTACAATGAGCAGCTCTTC. Translating gives CASSLGGGPYNEQLF.

This clonotype was seen a handful of times. This sequence may be a read error, since a much larger clone differs from it by one base. V gene TRBV2 combines with J gene TRBJ2-5; tentatively, D is TRBD2 (5 bases). Germline V gene lookup returns CDR1 SNHLY and CDR2 FYNNEI. V lost 4 bases and J lost 5, with 11 bases in between. The CDR3 contains 13 residues. The CDR3 protein is CASSGEGLETQYF. The CDR3 nucleotides are TGTGCCAGCAGTGGAGAGGGCTTGGAGACCCAGTACTTC.

About this clonotype: As the CDR3 is not closed by the conserved phenylalanine or tryptophan, this likely results from a read error. J is TRBJ2-5 and V is TRBV29-1; D remains unclear. The CDR3 is 13 residues long. Per the germline V gene, CDR1 is SQVTM and CDR2 is ANQGSEA. CDR3: CSVELVGQGTQYL. The CDR3 region has the DNA TGCAGCGTTGAACTCGTGGGCCAAGGGACCCAGTACCTC.

This clonotype was counted many times. The chain is built from TRBV6-4 and TRBJ2-1, with D tentatively TRBD2 (5 bases). The V end lost 6 bases, the J end lost 7 bases, and 19 bases lay between the germline ends. The length of the CDR3 is 15 residues. The germline V gene has CDR1 MRHNA and CDR2 SNTAGT. CDR3 coding DNA: TGTGCCAGCAGCCCCGAATCCCCGGGGTGGAATGAGCAGTTCTTC. Translation: CASSPESPGWNEQFF.

The sample holds many counts of this clonotype. The chain uses TRBV29-1 and TRBJ2-7; 13 bases align to TRBD2. The CDR3 consists of 14 residues. The V gene's germline CDR1 is SQVTM and CDR2 ANQGSEA. V dropped 6 bases and J dropped 7; count of bases not matched to a gene: 9. CDR3 protein: CSVRTSGSIREQYF. CDR3 DNA: TGCAGCGTCCGGACTAGCGGGAGCATCAGGGAGCAGTACTTC.